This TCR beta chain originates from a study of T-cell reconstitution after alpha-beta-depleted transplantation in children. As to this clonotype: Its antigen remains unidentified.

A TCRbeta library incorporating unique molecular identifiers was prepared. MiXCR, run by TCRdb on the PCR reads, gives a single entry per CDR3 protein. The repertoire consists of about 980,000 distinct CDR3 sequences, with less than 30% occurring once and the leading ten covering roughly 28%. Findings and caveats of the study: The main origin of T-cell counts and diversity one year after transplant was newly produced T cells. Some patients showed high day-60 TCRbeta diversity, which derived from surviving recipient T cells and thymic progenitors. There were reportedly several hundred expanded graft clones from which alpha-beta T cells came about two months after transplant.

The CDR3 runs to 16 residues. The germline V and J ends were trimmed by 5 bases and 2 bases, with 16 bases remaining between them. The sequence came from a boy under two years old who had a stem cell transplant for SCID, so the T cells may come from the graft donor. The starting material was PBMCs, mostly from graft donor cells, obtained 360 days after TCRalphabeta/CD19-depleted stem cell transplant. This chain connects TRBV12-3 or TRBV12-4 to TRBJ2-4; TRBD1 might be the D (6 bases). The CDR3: CASSPQGTITKNIQYF. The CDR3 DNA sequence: TGTGCCAGCAGTCCTCAGGGGACCATAACCAAAAACATTCAGTACTTC.